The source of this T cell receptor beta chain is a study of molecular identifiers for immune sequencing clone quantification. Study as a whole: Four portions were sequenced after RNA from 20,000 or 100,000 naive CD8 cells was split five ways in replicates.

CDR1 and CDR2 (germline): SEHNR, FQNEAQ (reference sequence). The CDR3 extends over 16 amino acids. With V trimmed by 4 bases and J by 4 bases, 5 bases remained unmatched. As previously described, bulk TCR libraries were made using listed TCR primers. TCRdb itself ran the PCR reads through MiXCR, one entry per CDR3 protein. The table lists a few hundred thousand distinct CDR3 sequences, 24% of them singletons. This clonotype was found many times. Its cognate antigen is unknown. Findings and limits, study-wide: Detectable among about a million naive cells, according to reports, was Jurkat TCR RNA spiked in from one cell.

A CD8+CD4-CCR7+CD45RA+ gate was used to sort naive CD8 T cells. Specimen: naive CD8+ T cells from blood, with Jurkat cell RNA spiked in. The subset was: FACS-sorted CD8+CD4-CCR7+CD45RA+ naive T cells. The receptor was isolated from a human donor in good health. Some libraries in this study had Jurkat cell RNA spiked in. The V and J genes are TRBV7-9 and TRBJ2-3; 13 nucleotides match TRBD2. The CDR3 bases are TGTGCCAGCAGCTGGAGACTAGCGGGGGGCCCAGATACGCAGTATTTT. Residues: CASSWRLAGGPDTQYF.